This T cell receptor (beta chain) was documented in a study of T-cell reconstitution after alpha-beta-depleted transplantation in children. The library targeted TCRbeta and was prepared with unique molecular identifiers. One entry per CDR3 protein, called by TCRdb with MiXCR from the PCR reads. The sample carries about 980,000 distinct CDR3 sequences, about 30% recorded once. Regarding the study as a whole: The origin of high day-60 TCRbeta diversity in some patients lay in surviving recipient T cells and thymic progenitors. When one year had passed after transplant, most T-cell counts and diversity came from newly produced T cells. In patients about two months after transplant, alpha-beta T cells reportedly arose from several hundred expanded graft clones.

With respect to this clonotype: Its target is not known.

The receptor was derived from a boy under two years old who had a stem cell transplant for SCID, so the T cells may come from the graft donor. The material was PBMCs, mostly from graft donor cells, obtained 360 days after TCRalphabeta/CD19-depleted stem cell transplant.

The CDR3 DNA follows: TGTGCCAGCAGCCCACCCGGGACAGGCCTTTATCGCACTGAAGCTTTCTTT. This codes for CASSPPGTGLYRTEAFF. The gene calls are TRBV3-1 and TRBJ1-1, with TRBD1 matching 8 bases. V lost 4 bases, J lost 4 bases, and 14 bases stayed unmatched. Germline V lookup: CDR1 LGHDT, CDR2 YNNKEL (reference sequence). This CDR3 comprises 17 residues. Complete variable domain (other parts from reference TRBV3-1 and TRBJ1-1): DTAVSQTPKYLVTQMGNDKSIKCEQNLGHDTMYWYKQDSKKFLKIMFSYNNKELIINETVPNRFSPKSPDKAHLNLHINSLELGDSAVYFCASSPPGTGLYRTEAFFGQGTRLTVV.